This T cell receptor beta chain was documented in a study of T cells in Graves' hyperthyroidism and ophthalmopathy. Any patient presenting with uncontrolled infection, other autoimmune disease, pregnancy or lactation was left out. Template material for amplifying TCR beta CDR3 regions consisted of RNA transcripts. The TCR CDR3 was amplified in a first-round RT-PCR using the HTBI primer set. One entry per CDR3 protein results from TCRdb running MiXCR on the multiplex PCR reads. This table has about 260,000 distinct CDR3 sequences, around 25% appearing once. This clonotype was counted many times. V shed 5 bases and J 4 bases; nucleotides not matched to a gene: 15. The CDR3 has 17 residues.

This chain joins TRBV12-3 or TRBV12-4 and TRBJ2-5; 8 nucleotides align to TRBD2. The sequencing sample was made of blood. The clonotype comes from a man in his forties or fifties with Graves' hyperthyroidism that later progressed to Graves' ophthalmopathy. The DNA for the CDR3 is TGTGCCAGCAGTACCAGGTTGGGGGCGGGGGGTTCAGAGACCCAGTACTTC. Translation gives CASSTRLGAGGSETQYF.